The entry below describes one T cell receptor (beta chain). These data are taken from a study of CD8+ T cells in alopecia areata. Study background: Treatment of the treated patients consisted of oral tofacitinib, 5 to 10 mg twice daily.

RNA extraction was followed by reverse transcription into cDNA, which acted as the sequencing template. Here immunoSEQ multiplex PCR was the method, and the copy in TCRdb shows in-frame clones only, minus some. The table has more than 150,000 clones, about three fifths seen once. This CDR3 is built from 15 residues. The V gene lost 1 base and the J gene lost 6 bases, with 14 bases spanning the gap. Germline V gives CDR1 SGHDN, CDR2 FVKESK. Treatment noted: oral pan-JAK inhibitor, 5-10 mg twice daily. The TCR sequence derives from a human donor with alopecia areata. This specimen consisted of CD8+ T cells sorted from blood, obtained at week 24, from a patient treated with tofacitinib. The rearrangement uses TRBV14 and TRBJ2-3; the D is unclear. CDR3 coding DNA: TGTGCCAGCAGCCAAGTGGGCGGCGTCGCCGATACGCAGTATTTT. Translated: CASSQVGGVADTQYF.